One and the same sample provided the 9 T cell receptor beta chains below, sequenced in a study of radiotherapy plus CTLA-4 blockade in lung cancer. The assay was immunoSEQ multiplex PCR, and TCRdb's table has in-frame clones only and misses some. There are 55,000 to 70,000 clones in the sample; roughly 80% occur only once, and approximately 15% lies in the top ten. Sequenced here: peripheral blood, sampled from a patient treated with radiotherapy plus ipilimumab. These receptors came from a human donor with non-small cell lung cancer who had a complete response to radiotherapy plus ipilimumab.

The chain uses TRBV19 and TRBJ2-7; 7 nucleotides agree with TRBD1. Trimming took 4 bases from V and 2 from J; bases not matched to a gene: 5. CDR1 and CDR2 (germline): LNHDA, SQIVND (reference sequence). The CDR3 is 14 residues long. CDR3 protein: CASSTGTDPYEQYF. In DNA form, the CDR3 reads TGTGCCAGTAGTACGGGGACAGACCCCTACGAGCAGTACTTC.

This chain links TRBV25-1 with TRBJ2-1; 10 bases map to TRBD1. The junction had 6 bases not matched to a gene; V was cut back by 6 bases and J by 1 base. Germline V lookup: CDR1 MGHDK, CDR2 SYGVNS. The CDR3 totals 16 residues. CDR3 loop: CASSVRDRGSYNEQFF. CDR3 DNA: TGTGCCAGCAGCGTCCGGGACAGGGGATCCTACAATGAGCAGTTCTTC.

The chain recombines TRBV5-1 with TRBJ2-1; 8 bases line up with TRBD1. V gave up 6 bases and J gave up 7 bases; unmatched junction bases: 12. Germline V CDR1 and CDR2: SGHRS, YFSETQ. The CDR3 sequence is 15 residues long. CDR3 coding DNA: TGCGCCAGCACTTCGACAGGGGCCGATCGGAATGAGCAGTTCTTC. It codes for CASTSTGADRNEQFF.

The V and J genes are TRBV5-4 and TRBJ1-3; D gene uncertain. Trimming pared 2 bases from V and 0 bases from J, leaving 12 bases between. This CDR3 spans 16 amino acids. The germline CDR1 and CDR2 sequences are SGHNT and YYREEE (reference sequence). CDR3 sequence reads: CASSFGGKISGNTIYF. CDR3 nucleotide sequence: TGTGCCAGCAGCTTTGGAGGCAAGATCTCTGGAAACACCATATATTTT.

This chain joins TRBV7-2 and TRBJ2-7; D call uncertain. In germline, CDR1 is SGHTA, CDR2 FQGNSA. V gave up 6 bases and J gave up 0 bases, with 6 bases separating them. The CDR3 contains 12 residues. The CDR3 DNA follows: TGTGCCAGCAGTCGGTTCTCCTACGAGCAGTACTTC. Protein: CASSRFSYEQYF. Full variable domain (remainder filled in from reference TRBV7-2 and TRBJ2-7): GAGVSQSPSNKVTEKGKDVELRCDPISGHTALYWYRQSLGQGLEFLIYFQGNSAPDKSGLPSDRFSAERTGGSVSTLTIQRTQQEDSAVYLCASSRFSYEQYFGPGTRLTVT.

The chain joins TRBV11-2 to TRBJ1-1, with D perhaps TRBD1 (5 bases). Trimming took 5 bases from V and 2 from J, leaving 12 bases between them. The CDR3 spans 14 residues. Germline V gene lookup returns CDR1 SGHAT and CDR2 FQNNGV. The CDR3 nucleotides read TGTGCCAGCAGCGCCATTACAGGTAACACTGAAGCTTTCTTT. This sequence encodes CASSAITGNTEAFF. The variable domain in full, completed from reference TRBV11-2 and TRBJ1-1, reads EAGVAQSPRYKIIEKRQSVAFWCNPISGHATLYWYQQILGQGPKLLIQFQNNGVVDDSQLPKDRFSAERLKGVDSTLKIQPAKLEDSAVYLCASSAITGNTEAFFGQGTRLTVV.

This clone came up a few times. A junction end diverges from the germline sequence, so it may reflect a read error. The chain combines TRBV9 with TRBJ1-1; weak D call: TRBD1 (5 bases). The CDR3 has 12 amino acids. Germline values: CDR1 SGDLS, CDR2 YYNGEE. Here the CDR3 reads CASSSERLGHIF. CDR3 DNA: TGTGCCAGCAGCTCAGAACGTCTGGGGCATATCTTT.

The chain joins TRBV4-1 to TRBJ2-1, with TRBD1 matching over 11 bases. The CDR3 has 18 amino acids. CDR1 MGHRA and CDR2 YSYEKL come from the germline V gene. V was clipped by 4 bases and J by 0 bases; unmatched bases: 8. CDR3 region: CASSPGTGGTSSYNEQFF. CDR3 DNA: TGCGCCAGCAGCCCCGGGACAGGGGGAACGAGCTCCTACAATGAGCAGTTCTTC.

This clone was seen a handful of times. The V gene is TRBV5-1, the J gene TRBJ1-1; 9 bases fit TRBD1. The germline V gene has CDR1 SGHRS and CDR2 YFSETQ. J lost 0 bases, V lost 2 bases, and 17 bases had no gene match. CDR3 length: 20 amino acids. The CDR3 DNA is TGCGCCAGCAGCTTACGGGACAGGGTAGAGGTGGGTAGGGTGAACACTGAAGCTTTCTTT. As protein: CASSLRDRVEVGRVNTEAFF. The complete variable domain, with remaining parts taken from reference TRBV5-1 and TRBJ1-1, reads KAGVTQTPRYLIKTRGQQVTLSCSPISGHRSVSWYQQTPGQGLQFLFEYFSETQRNKGNFPGRFSGRQFSNSRSEMNVSTLELGDSALYLCASSLRDRVEVGRVNTEAFFGQGTRLTVV.